This TCR beta chain was sequenced for a study of blood T cells in healthy people across ages. A second PCR, run for roughly 7 to 11 cycles, used a sample-barcoded 5' primer plus a J-beta primer mix. Each CDR3 protein gets one entry after TCRdb re-called the 5' RACE reads with MiXCR. Here the sample spans about 780,000 distinct CDR3 sequences, about 47% being singletons. This clonotype was counted a few times. The target antigen is unknown. Points from the study as a whole: It was not possible, with unsorted PBMCs, to conclusively compare naive and antigen-experienced cells. Measured against age, TCR beta diversity per million T cells decreased in a roughly linear manner.

There were healthy Caucasian individuals from Russia, aged roughly 6 to 90, serving as donors. The origin of this receptor is a man at least 80 years old in good health. Sequenced material: blood.

CDR3 nucleotide sequence: TGTGCCAGCAGCTTGGGACATGGCCCTTATGGTTACAATGAGCAGTACTTC. Translated: CASSLGHGPYGYNEQYF. This chain uses TRBV5-5 with TRBJ2-7; D remains ambiguous. The germline CDR1 and CDR2 sequences are SGHKS and YYEKEE (reference sequence). The CDR3 is 17 residues long. The V end was cut by 0 bases, the J end by 7 bases, with 23 bases between.